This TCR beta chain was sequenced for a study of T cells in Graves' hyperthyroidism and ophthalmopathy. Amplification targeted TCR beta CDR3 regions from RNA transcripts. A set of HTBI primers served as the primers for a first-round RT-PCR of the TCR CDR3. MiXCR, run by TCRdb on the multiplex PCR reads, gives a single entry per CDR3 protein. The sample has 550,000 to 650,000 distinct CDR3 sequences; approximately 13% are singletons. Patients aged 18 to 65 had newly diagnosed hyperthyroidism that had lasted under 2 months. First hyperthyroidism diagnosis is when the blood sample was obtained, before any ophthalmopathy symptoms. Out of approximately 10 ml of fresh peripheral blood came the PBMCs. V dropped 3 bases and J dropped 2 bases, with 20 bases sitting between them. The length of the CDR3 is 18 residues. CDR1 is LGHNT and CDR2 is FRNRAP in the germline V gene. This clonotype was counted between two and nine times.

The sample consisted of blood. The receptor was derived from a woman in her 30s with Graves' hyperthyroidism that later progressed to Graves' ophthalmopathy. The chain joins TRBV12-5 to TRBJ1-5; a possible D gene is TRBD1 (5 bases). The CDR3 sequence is CASGLILRDGGGNQPQHF. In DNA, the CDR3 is TGTGCTAGTGGTTTAATACTACGGGACGGGGGTGGCAATCAGCCCCAGCATTTT. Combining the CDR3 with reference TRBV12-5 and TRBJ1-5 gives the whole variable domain DARVTQTPRHKVTEMGQEVTMRCQPILGHNTVFWYRQTMMQGLELLAYFRNRAPLDDSGMPKDRFSAEMPDATLATLKIQPSEPRDSAVYFCASGLILRDGGGNQPQHFGDGTRLSIL.